The 4 T cell receptor beta chains below were found in one sample sequenced in a study of CD4 T cells in relation to SARS-CoV-2 and coronaviruses. Assay used: immunoSEQ multiplex PCR; TCRdb lists only in-frame clones, some missing. Seen here are just under 65,000 clones, approximately 94% observed once, and the top ten hold 0.13% to 0.15%. Unexposed donor CD4+ T cells date from about 2011-2018, before the COVID-19 pandemic. Sequencing input: naive CD4+ T cells from PBMCs. Stated subset: naive CD4+ T cells isolated by negative enrichment. The receptors were gathered from a human donor in good health.

J is TRBJ2-5 and V is TRBV18; D ambiguous. V lost 0 bases and J lost 2, with 7 bases in between. The germline V gene has CDR1 KGHSH and CDR2 LQKENI. The CDR3 consists of 14 residues. The CDR3 DNA is TGTGCCAGCTCACCACCGAAGCCGCAAGAGACCCAGTACTTC. Protein product: CASSPPKPQETQYF.

The chain joins TRBV19 to TRBJ1-5; no reliable D call. CDR1 LNHDA and CDR2 SQIVND come from the germline V gene (reference sequence). The length of the CDR3 is 15 residues. The V end was cut by 8 bases, the J end by 1 base, with 15 bases between. In DNA, the CDR3 is TGTGCCAGTGGCCTCCCGGGATTAAGCAATCAGCCCCAGCATTTT. Translated: CASGLPGLSNQPQHF. The entire variable domain, with the rest obtained from reference TRBV19 and TRBJ1-5, is as follows: DGGITQSPKYLFRKEGQNVTLSCEQNLNHDAMYWYRQDPGQGLRLIYYSQIVNDFQKGDIAEGYSVSREKKESFPLTVTSAQKNPTAFYLCASGLPGLSNQPQHFGDGTRLSIL.

The chain has TRBV5-4 and TRBJ2-5, with D hard to call. V lost 3 bases and J lost 5, with 8 bases in between. Looked up from germline, CDR1 is SGHNT and CDR2 is YYREEE (reference sequence). The CDR3 runs to 12 residues. The CDR3 loop reads CASSSYGETQYF. The CDR3, as DNA: TGTGCCAGCAGCTCCTACGGGGAGACCCAGTACTTC. The full variable domain, in which reference TRBV5-4 and TRBJ2-5 provide the parts outside the CDR3, is ETGVTQSPTHLIKTRGQQVTLRCSSQSGHNTVSWYQQALGQGPQFIFQYYREEENGRGNFPPRFSGLQFPNYSSELNVNALELDDSALYLCASSSYGETQYFGPGTRLLVL.

This chain links TRBV3-1 (or the pseudogene TRBV3-2) with TRBJ2-7, with 12 nucleotides matching TRBD2. In germline, CDR1 is LGHDT, CDR2 YNNKEL (reference sequence). The CDR3 extends over 15 amino acids. Trimming at V came to 4 bases and at J to 6 bases, leaving 7 bases not matched to a gene. CDR3 loop: CASSLGLAGGSEQYF. The CDR3 DNA follows: TGTGCCAGCAGCCTGGGTCTAGCGGGAGGGTCCGAGCAGTACTTC.